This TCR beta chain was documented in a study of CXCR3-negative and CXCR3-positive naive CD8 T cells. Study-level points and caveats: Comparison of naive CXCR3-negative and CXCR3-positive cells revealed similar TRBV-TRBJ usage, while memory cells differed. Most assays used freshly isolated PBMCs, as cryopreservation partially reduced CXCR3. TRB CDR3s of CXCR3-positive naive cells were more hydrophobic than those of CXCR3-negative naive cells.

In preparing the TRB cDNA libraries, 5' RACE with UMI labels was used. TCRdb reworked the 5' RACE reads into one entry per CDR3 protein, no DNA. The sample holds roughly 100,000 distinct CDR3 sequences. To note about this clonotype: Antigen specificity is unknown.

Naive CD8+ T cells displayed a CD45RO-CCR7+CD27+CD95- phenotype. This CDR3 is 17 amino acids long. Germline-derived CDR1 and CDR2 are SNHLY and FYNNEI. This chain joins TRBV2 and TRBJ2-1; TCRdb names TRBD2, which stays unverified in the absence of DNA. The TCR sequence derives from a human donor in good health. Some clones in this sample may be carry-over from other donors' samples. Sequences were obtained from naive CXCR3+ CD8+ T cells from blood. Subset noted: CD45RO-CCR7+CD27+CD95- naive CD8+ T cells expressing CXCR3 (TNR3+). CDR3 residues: CASRFELAVLSYNEQFF.